This is a list of T cell receptor beta chains from one sample in a study of blood T cells in healthy people across ages. TCRdb independently ran MiXCR on the 5' RACE reads; one entry per CDR3 protein. The table includes roughly 1,000,000 distinct CDR3 sequences, 20% to 25% detected once. The same data also contributed to another study, on T cells of mothers and their children.

The sequenced sample was blood. These receptors were taken from a girl aged 2 to 10 in good health. Each CDR3 is given with its conserved first and last residue. D genes are given only for firm matches. The size field is filled for only some rows; it gives once, few, many or a size class.

D gene: NA; V gene: TRBV7-6; J gene: TRBJ1-4; clone size: NA; CDR3 protein: CASSPSHASGELFF; CDR3 DNA: TGTGCCAGCAGCCCGTCACACGCCTCTGGGGAACTGTTTTTT
D gene: NA; V gene: TRBV20-1; J gene: TRBJ2-3; clone size: NA; CDR3 protein: CSARRVARQYF; CDR3 DNA: TGCAGTGCTAGAAGGGTAGCTAGGCAGTATTTT
D gene: TRBD1; V gene: TRBV4-1; J gene: TRBJ1-4; clone size: few; CDR3 protein: CASSQERGLANEKLFF; CDR3 DNA: TGCGCCAGCAGCCAAGAAAGGGGGCTAGCAAATGAAAAACTGTTTTTT
D gene: NA; V gene: TRBV7-8; J gene: TRBJ2-5; clone size: NA; CDR3 protein: CASSLGVVYPQETQYF; CDR3 DNA: TGTGCCAGCAGCTTAGGAGTGGTGTATCCTCAAGAGACCCAGTACTTC
D gene: NA; V gene: TRBV15; J gene: TRBJ2-7; clone size: NA; CDR3 protein: CATSRDLDAYEQYF; CDR3 DNA: TGTGCCACCAGCAGAGATCTAGATGCCTACGAGCAGTACTTC
D gene: NA; V gene: TRBV12-3/TRBV12-4; J gene: TRBJ1-1; clone size: NA; CDR3 protein: CASSLHRDLNTEAFF; CDR3 DNA: TGTGCCAGCAGTTTACATCGAGATCTGAACACTGAAGCTTTCTTT
D gene: TRBD1; V gene: TRBV18; J gene: TRBJ2-7; clone size: few; CDR3 protein: CASSPEQGYSYEQYF; CDR3 DNA: TGTGCCAGCTCACCAGAACAGGGGTACTCCTACGAGCAGTACTTC
D gene: NA; V gene: TRBV6-6; J gene: TRBJ2-7; clone size: NA; CDR3 protein: CASSKRTAEQYF; CDR3 DNA: TGTGCCAGCAGTAAACGGACAGCGGAGCAGTACTTC
D gene: NA; V gene: TRBV12-3/TRBV12-4; J gene: TRBJ1-1; clone size: few; CDR3 protein: CASSTLAGGPNTEAFF; CDR3 DNA: TGTGCCAGCAGCACTTTAGCGGGGGGACCGAACACTGAAGCTTTCTTT
D gene: NA; V gene: TRBV5-1; J gene: TRBJ1-1; clone size: NA; CDR3 protein: CASSPDRGGGYTEAFF; CDR3 DNA: TGCGCCAGCAGCCCCGACCGCGGAGGAGGGTACACTGAAGCTTTCTTT
D gene: NA; V gene: TRBV6-2/TRBV6-3; J gene: TRBJ2-7; clone size: NA; CDR3 protein: CASSYQSSYEQYF; CDR3 DNA: TGTGCCAGCAGTTACCAGTCCTCCTACGAGCAGTACTTC
D gene: NA; V gene: TRBV3-1; J gene: TRBJ2-5; clone size: few; CDR3 protein: CASSLNGGAQETQYF; CDR3 DNA: TGTGCCAGCAGCTTAAACGGCGGGGCTCAAGAGACCCAGTACTTC
D gene: NA; V gene: TRBV27; J gene: TRBJ2-7; clone size: few; CDR3 protein: CATTTGYEQYF; CDR3 DNA: TGTGCCACCACTACCGGCTACGAGCAGTACTTC
D gene: TRBD1; V gene: TRBV12-3/TRBV12-4; J gene: TRBJ2-5; clone size: NA; CDR3 protein: CASSPFLGQARVETQYF; CDR3 DNA: TGTGCCAGCAGCCCGTTTTTGGGACAGGCGCGGGTCGAGACCCAGTACTTC
D gene: NA; V gene: TRBV10-3; J gene: TRBJ1-1; clone size: few; CDR3 protein: CAISESLVGHNSIRAFF; CDR3 DNA: TGTGCCATCAGTGAGTCGCTTGTGGGACATAACAGTATACGGGCTTTCTTT
D gene: TRBD1; V gene: TRBV24-1; J gene: TRBJ2-1; clone size: NA; CDR3 protein: CATSVAWTGGFNEQFF; CDR3 DNA: TGTGCCACCAGTGTCGCCTGGACAGGGGGCTTCAATGAGCAGTTCTTC
D gene: NA; V gene: TRBV12-3/TRBV12-4; J gene: TRBJ2-4; clone size: NA; CDR3 protein: CASSLLGTSRINIQYF; CDR3 DNA: TGTGCCAGCAGCCTCCTTGGGACCAGCCGGATAAACATTCAGTACTTC
D gene: NA; V gene: TRBV5-1; J gene: TRBJ2-7; clone size: few; CDR3 protein: CASSSQGEDYEQYF; CDR3 DNA: TGCGCCAGCAGCTCACAGGGTGAGGACTACGAGCAGTACTTC
D gene: NA; V gene: TRBV28; J gene: TRBJ2-1; clone size: NA; CDR3 protein: CASSLIRDGLEQFF; CDR3 DNA: TGTGCCAGCAGTTTAATCCGGGATGGTCTTGAGCAGTTCTTC
D gene: NA; V gene: TRBV12-3/TRBV12-4; J gene: TRBJ1-2; clone size: NA; CDR3 protein: CASSYEGVDGYTF; CDR3 DNA: TGTGCCAGCAGTTATGAAGGGGTAGATGGCTACACCTTC
D gene: NA; V gene: TRBV7-2; J gene: TRBJ2-5; clone size: NA; CDR3 protein: CASSSPGAQTQYF; CDR3 DNA: TGTGCCAGCAGCTCGCCGGGGGCACAGACCCAGTACTTC
D gene: NA; V gene: TRBV28; J gene: TRBJ2-1; clone size: NA; CDR3 protein: CASVGLLGSVEF; CDR3 DNA: TGTGCCAGCGTAGGGTTGCTGGGATCGGTCGAATTC
D gene: NA; V gene: TRBV7-2; J gene: TRBJ2-5; clone size: NA; CDR3 protein: CASSPKRSRGETQYF; CDR3 DNA: TGTGCCAGCAGCCCGAAGAGGTCAAGAGGGGAGACCCAGTACTTC
D gene: TRBD2; V gene: TRBV12-3/TRBV12-4; J gene: TRBJ2-1; clone size: NA; CDR3 protein: CASSFGGGIYNEQFF; CDR3 DNA: TGTGCCAGCAGTTTCGGCGGGGGGATCTACAATGAGCAGTTCTTC
D gene: NA; V gene: TRBV7-2; J gene: TRBJ1-1; clone size: few; CDR3 protein: CASSFPTPNTEAFF; CDR3 DNA: TGTGCCAGCAGCTTTCCGACACCGAACACTGAGGCTTTCTTT
D gene: TRBD2; V gene: TRBV11-2; J gene: TRBJ2-1; clone size: NA; CDR3 protein: CASSSLAGGLWNEQFF; CDR3 DNA: TGTGCCAGCAGCTCTTTAGCGGGAGGGCTGTGGAATGAGCAGTTCTTC
D gene: NA; V gene: TRBV12-3/TRBV12-4; J gene: TRBJ2-5; clone size: NA; CDR3 protein: CASRTQFGAGETQYF; CDR3 DNA: TGTGCCAGCAGAACGCAGTTCGGGGCCGGAGAGACCCAGTACTTC
D gene: NA; V gene: TRBV5-1; J gene: TRBJ2-3; clone size: few; CDR3 protein: CASSPTQGPITDTQYF; CDR3 DNA: TGCGCCAGCAGCCCGACCCAGGGGCCTATCACAGATACGCAGTATTTT
D gene: TRBD1; V gene: TRBV3-1; J gene: TRBJ2-7; clone size: few; CDR3 protein: CASSHVPGQGTVTYEQYF; CDR3 DNA: TGTGCCAGCAGCCACGTCCCGGGACAGGGAACAGTAACCTACGAGCAGTACTTC
D gene: NA; V gene: TRBV7-9; J gene: TRBJ2-2; clone size: few; CDR3 protein: CASSFPRGSTNTGELFF; CDR3 DNA: TGTGCCAGCAGCTTTCCCAGGGGATCGACGAACACCGGGGAGCTGTTTTTT
D gene: NA; V gene: TRBV20-1; J gene: TRBJ2-7; clone size: NA; CDR3 protein: CSAVEGNLYEQYF; CDR3 DNA: TGCAGTGCCGTGGAAGGGAACCTCTACGAGCAGTACTTC
D gene: TRBD2; V gene: TRBV4-1; J gene: TRBJ2-3; clone size: NA; CDR3 protein: CASSPGDMGGTQYF; CDR3 DNA: TGCGCCAGCAGCCCAGGTGACATGGGAGGGACGCAGTATTTT
D gene: NA; V gene: TRBV29-1; J gene: TRBJ2-1; clone size: few; CDR3 protein: CSGLQADNEQFF; CDR3 DNA: TGCAGCGGCCTCCAGGCAGACAATGAGCAGTTCTTC